These T cell receptor beta chains were read from a single sample in a study of cytomegalovirus exposure and HLA in healthy donors. Here immunoSEQ multiplex PCR was the method, and the copy in TCRdb shows in-frame clones only, minus some. Of about 120,000 clones listed, around 75% were seen once; the top ten hold roughly 3.5%. Material: PBMCs. The receptors were gathered from a woman aged 45-65 years in good health and CMV-seronegative. Both conserved end residues are part of each CDR3. Fields, in order: V gene, J gene, CDR3 protein.

v_call: TRBV4-2
j_call: TRBJ2-1
cdr3_aa: CASSQDAQGRRFF

v_call: TRBV7-2
j_call: TRBJ2-7
cdr3_aa: CASSRPGQGNEQYF

v_call: TRBV6-5
j_call: TRBJ2-1
cdr3_aa: CASSYSANEQFF

v_call: TRBV5-1
j_call: TRBJ2-3
cdr3_aa: CASSLARVGTDTQYF

v_call: TRBV19
j_call: TRBJ1-1
cdr3_aa: CASGQGGEDTEAFF

v_call: TRBV7-9
j_call: TRBJ2-2
cdr3_aa: CSSSSPRTEVNTGELFF

v_call: TRBV5-8
j_call: TRBJ1-1
cdr3_aa: CASSFSFREGIRGTEAFF

v_call: TRBV18
j_call: TRBJ1-2
cdr3_aa: CASSPFRSQTSNYGYTF

v_call: TRBV19
j_call: TRBJ1-1
cdr3_aa: CASAGGEFSTEAFF

v_call: TRBV28
j_call: TRBJ2-3
cdr3_aa: CASSSMLEGVPEAGQYF

v_call: TRBV25-1
j_call: TRBJ2-1
cdr3_aa: CASSEQAGGKNEQFF

v_call: TRBV19
j_call: TRBJ2-2
cdr3_aa: CASMEGQVNTGELFF

v_call: TRBV6-1
j_call: TRBJ2-1
cdr3_aa: CAGSGYTMGEQFF

v_call: TRBV4-2
j_call: TRBJ2-3
cdr3_aa: CASSRSYGLAGPDTQYF